This entry lists 15 T cell receptor beta chains sequenced from one sample in a study of breast tumors, draining lymph nodes, adjacent tissues. Axillary draining lymph nodes of breast cancer patients supplied the node samples. TCRdb reprocessed the multiplex PCR reads via MiXCR and lists one record per CDR3 protein. The repertoire holds about 100,000 distinct CDR3 sequences, with approximately 21% as singletons. Sequencing input: axillary lymph node tissue. The receptors were gathered from a female donor with breast cancer. Some clones in this sample may be carry-over from other donors' samples.

This clonotype showed up just a few times. This sequence joins TRBV28 and TRBJ2-7; the match to TRBD1 covers 8 bases. With V trimmed by 5 bases and J by 6 bases, 6 bases remained unmatched. Looked up from germline, CDR1 is MDHEN and CDR2 is SYDVKM. The CDR3 is 13 amino acids. The CDR3 is CASSQVTGVEQYF. The CDR3 region has the DNA TGTGCCAGCAGTCAGGTGACAGGGGTCGAGCAGTACTTC.

This clonotype was found many times. The gene calls are TRBV6-6 and TRBJ2-5; 9 positions match TRBD1. With V trimmed by 7 bases and J by 3 bases, 3 bases remained unmatched. This CDR3 is built from 13 residues. Germline V CDR1 and CDR2: MNHNY, SVGAGI (reference sequence). CDR3 protein: CASTRTGEETQYF. The CDR3 region has the DNA TGTGCCAGCACCCGGACAGGGGAAGAGACCCAGTACTTC.

This clonotype was seen a few times. The CDR3 coding sequence is TGCGCCAGCAAGGGATTGGGGCGGTCTGGGGCCAACGTCCTGACTTTC. Amino acids: CASKGLGRSGANVLTF. V and J are TRBV5-1 and TRBJ2-6; TRBD1 is a possible D gene (5 bases). CDR3 length equals 16 residues. CDR1 and CDR2 (germline): SGHRS, YFSETQ. Trimming pared 6 bases from V and 1 base from J, leaving 14 bases between.

The sample holds many counts of this clonotype. The chain uses TRBV6-2 or TRBV6-3 and TRBJ2-5; D is perhaps TRBD2 (5 bases). V lost 4 bases and J lost 1, with 10 bases in between. Germline lookup yields CDR1 MNHEY and CDR2 SVGEGT. The CDR3 contains 14 residues. The CDR3 region has the DNA TGTGCCAGCAGTTCCCGCGGGTCCCAAGAGACCCAGTACTTC. This encodes CASSSRGSQETQYF.

This clonotype was detected ten times or more. The V call is TRBV10-3, the J call TRBJ1-2, with 9 bases lining up with TRBD1. This CDR3 is built from 15 residues. V shed 1 base and J 3 bases; nucleotides not matched to a gene: 3. CDR1 ENHRY and CDR2 SYGVKD come from the germline V gene. For the CDR3, the DNA is TGTGCCATCAGTGAGTTCCGGACAGGGGACTATGGCTACACCTTC. It yields the protein CAISEFRTGDYGYTF.

With respect to this clonotype: A read error may explain this, as a much larger clone is one base away. V and J are TRBV19 and TRBJ1-4; no firm D call. The CDR3 has 11 residues. Germline CDR1 and CDR2: LNHDA and SQIVND (reference sequence). The CDR3 loop is CASSIGEELFF. The CDR3, as DNA: TGTGCCAGTAGTATAGGTGAAGAACTGTTTTTT.

The gene calls are TRBV6-1 and TRBJ2-5, with 9 bases aligning to TRBD2. The ends lost 2 bases at V and 1 base at J; junction bases unmatched: 5. The CDR3 covers 16 residues. CDR1 MNHNS and CDR2 SASEGT come from the germline V gene. CDR3: CASSELLAGTQETQYF. The CDR3, as DNA: TGTGCCAGCAGTGAACTCCTAGCGGGGACCCAAGAGACCCAGTACTTC.

This clonotype was recorded many times. The chain has TRBV10-3 and TRBJ2-1, with D hard to call. Between the trimmed V and J ends, which lost 3 bases and 6 bases, there was a span of 6 bases. Germline V lookup: CDR1 ENHRY, CDR2 SYGVKD. This CDR3 spans 12 amino acids. CDR3 in amino acids: CAISERSNEQFF. CDR3 bases: TGTGCCATCAGTGAAAGGAGCAATGAGCAGTTCTTC.

This clonotype was found many times. The CDR3 DNA sequence: TGTGCCAGCAGCCACCAACAGGGTTACGGCACAGATACGCAGTATTTT. Its protein product is CASSHQQGYGTDTQYF. This sequence joins TRBV9 and TRBJ2-3; possibly TRBD1 for D (6 bases). Germline-derived CDR1 and CDR2 are SGDLS and YYNGEE. The V gene lost 4 bases and the J gene lost 1 base, with 16 bases spanning the gap. The CDR3 runs 16 residues.

The J gene is TRBJ2-1, the V gene TRBV19; D may be TRBD1 (6 bases). CDR3 length: 13 residues. V was cut by 8 bases and J by 8 bases, with 16 bases left in between. CDR1 LNHDA and CDR2 SQIVND come from the germline V gene (reference sequence). CDR3 nucleotides: TGTGCCAGTGTCGGGCAGGGGAGCGATGAGCAGTTCTTC. Its translation: CASVGQGSDEQFF.

To note about this clonotype: The conserved phenylalanine or tryptophan is not found at the CDR3 terminus, so this likely reflects a read error. J is TRBJ2-4 and V is TRBV20-1; no firm D call. Trimming removed 3 bases at V and 0 bases at J, with 12 bases between. CDR1 and CDR2 (germline): DFQATT, SNEGSKA (reference sequence). This CDR3 is built from 15 residues. The CDR3 loop is CSASLGQIAKNIQYL. The CDR3 region has the DNA TGCAGTGCTAGTTTAGGTCAAATAGCCAAAAACATTCAGTACCTC.

This clonotype has more than one count but fewer than ten. V gene TRBV5-4 combines with J gene TRBJ2-5; D possibly uses TRBD1 or TRBD2 (7 bases each). V was shortened by 7 bases and J by 2 bases, with 15 bases between the two germline ends. This CDR3 spans 14 amino acids. CDR1 is SGHNT, CDR2 YYREEE, per germline (reference sequence). The CDR3 nucleotides read TGTGCCAGCGGGGGAGGGGGCGGTCAAGAGACCCAGTACTTC. Its protein product is CASGGGGGQETQYF. The full variable domain, with the rest looked up from reference TRBV5-4 and TRBJ2-5, is ETGVTQSPTHLIKTRGQQVTLRCSSQSGHNTVSWYQQALGQGPQFIFQYYREEENGRGNFPPRFSGLQFPNYSSELNVNALELDDSALYLCASGGGGGQETQYFGPGTRLLVL.

In its sample, this clonotype was seen a few times. The chain couples TRBV27 to TRBJ2-2; maybe TRBD2 (5 bases). Trimming pared 7 bases from V and 3 bases from J, leaving 12 bases between. The CDR3 totals 14 residues. Germline V CDR1 and CDR2: MNHEY, SMNVEV (reference sequence). The CDR3 region is CASKFWGDTGELFF. In DNA form, the CDR3 reads TGTGCCAGCAAGTTCTGGGGAGACACCGGGGAGCTGTTTTTT.

This clonotype has a handful of counts. This may come from a read error, since a much larger clone is one base off. The chain joins TRBV7-2 to TRBJ1-5; 8 bases agree with TRBD1. Per germline, CDR1 SGHTA and CDR2 FQGNSA. The CDR3 spans 14 residues. In nucleotides, the CDR3 is TGTGCCGGCAGCTTAGGACAGGGTTATCAGCCCCAGCATTTT. Its protein is CAGSLGQGYQPQHF.

This clonotype was recorded many times. The CDR3 sequence is CSATTDRDGAYGYTF. The CDR3 DNA reads as TGCAGTGCTACCACCGACCGGGACGGAGCCTATGGCTACACCTTC. The chain is built from TRBV20-1 and TRBJ1-2; TRBD1 is a possible D gene (5 bases). Germline values: CDR1 DFQATT, CDR2 SNEGSKA (reference sequence). CDR3 length equals 15 residues. Trimming pared 4 bases from V and 4 bases from J, leaving 19 bases between.